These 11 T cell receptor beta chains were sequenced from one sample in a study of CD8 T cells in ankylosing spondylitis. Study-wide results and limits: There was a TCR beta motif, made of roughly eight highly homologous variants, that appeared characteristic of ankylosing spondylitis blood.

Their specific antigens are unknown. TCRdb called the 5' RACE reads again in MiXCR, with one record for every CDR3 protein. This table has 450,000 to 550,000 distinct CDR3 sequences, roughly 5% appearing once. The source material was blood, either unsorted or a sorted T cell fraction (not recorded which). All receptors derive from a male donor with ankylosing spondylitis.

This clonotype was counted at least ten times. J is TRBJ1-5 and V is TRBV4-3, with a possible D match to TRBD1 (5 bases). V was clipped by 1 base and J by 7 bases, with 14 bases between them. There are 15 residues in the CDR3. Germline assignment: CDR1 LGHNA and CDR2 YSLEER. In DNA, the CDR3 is TGCGCCAGCAGCCAAGGTTTGGGGCCGGGACAGCCCCAGCATTTT. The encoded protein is CASSQGLGPGQPQHF.

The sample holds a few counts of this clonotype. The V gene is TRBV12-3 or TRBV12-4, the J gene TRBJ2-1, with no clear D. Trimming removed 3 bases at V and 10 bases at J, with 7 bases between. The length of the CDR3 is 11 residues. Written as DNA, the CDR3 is TGTGCCAGCAGTTTCACGTTAGAGCAGTTCTTC. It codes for CASSFTLEQFF.

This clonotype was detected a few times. This CDR3 reads CASSPRLAGLTDTQYF. CDR3 nucleotides: TGTGCCAGCAGTCCGAGACTAGCGGGACTCACAGATACGCAGTATTTT. The chain has TRBV12-3 or TRBV12-4 and TRBJ2-3; 11 bases match TRBD2. CDR3 size: 16 residues. The trim removed 5 bases at V and 2 bases at J, leaving 6 bases unmatched.

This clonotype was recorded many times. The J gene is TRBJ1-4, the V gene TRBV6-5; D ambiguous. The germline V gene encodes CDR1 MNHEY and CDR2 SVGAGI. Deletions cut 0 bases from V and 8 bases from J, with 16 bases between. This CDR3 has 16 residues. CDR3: CASSYSNPLPPEKLFF. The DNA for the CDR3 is TGTGCCAGCAGTTACTCGAACCCCTTGCCGCCGGAAAAACTGTTTTTT.

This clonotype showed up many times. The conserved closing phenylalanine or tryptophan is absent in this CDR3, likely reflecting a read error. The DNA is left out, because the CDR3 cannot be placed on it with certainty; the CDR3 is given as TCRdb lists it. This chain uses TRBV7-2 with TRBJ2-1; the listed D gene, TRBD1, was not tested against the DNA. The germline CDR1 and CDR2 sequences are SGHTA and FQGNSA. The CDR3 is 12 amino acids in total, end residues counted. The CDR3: CASSRQDRGVFL.

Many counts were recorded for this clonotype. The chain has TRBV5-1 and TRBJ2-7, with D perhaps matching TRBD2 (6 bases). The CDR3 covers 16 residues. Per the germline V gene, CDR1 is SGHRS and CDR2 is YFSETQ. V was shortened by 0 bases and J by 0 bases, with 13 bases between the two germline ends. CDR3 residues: CASSLASAGSSYEQYF. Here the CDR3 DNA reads TGCGCCAGCAGCTTGGCCTCCGCGGGGAGCTCCTACGAGCAGTACTTC.

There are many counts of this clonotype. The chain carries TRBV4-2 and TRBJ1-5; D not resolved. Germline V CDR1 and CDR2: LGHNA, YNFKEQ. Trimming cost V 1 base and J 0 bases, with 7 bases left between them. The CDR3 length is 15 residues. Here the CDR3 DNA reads TGTGCCAGCAGCCAAGCTGGAAATAGCAATCAGCCCCAGCATTTT. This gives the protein CASSQAGNSNQPQHF.

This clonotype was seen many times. In DNA form, the CDR3 reads TGTGCCAGCGTCAACAGGGGGGGAAACTACGAGCAGTACTTC. It yields the protein CASVNRGGNYEQYF. V gene TRBV6-1 combines with J gene TRBJ2-7, with D tentatively TRBD1 (8 bases). Germline lookup yields CDR1 MNHNS and CDR2 SASEGT. The CDR3 consists of 14 residues. V lost 8 bases and J lost 3, with 17 bases in between.

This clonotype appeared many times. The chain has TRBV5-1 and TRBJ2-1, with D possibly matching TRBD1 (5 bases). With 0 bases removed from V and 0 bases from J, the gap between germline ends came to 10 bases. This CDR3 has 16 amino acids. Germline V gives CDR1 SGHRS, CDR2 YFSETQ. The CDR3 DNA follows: TGCGCCAGCAGCTTGGTGGGGCTACTCTCCTACAATGAGCAGTTCTTC. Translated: CASSLVGLLSYNEQFF. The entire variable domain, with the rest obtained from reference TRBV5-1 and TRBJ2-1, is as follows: KAGVTQTPRYLIKTRGQQVTLSCSPISGHRSVSWYQQTPGQGLQFLFEYFSETQRNKGNFPGRFSGRQFSNSRSEMNVSTLELGDSALYLCASSLVGLLSYNEQFFGPGTRLTVL.

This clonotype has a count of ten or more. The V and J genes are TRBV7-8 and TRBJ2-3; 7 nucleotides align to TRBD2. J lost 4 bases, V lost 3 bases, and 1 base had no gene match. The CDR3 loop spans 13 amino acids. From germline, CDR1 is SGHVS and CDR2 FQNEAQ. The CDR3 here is CASSFSGSDTQYF. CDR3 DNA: TGTGCCAGCAGCTTTAGCGGGTCAGATACGCAGTATTTT.

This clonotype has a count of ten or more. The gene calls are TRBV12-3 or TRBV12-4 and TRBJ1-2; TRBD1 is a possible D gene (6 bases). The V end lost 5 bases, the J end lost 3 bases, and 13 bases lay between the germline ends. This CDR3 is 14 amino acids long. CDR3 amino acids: CASSIGTPYYGYTF. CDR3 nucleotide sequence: TGTGCCAGCAGTATCGGGACACCTTACTATGGCTACACCTTC.